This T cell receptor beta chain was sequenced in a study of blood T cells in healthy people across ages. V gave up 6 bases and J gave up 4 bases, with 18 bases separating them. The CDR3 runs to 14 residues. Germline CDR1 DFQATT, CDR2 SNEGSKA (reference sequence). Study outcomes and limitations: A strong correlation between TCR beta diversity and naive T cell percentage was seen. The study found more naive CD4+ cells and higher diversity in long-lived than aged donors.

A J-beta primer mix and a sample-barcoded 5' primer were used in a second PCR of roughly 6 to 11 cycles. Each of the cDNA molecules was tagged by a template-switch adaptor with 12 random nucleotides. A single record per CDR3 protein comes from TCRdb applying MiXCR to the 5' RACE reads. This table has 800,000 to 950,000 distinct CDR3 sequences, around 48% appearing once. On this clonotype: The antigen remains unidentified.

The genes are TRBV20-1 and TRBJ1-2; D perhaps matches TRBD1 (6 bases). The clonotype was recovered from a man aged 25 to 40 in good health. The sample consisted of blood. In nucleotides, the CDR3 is TGCAGTGCAGTCGGTGCAGGGGACTTCTATGGCTACACCTTC. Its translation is CSAVGAGDFYGYTF.